A selection of T cell receptor beta chains follows, all from one sample in a study of molecular identifiers for immune sequencing clone quantification. TCRdb itself ran the PCR reads through MiXCR, one entry per CDR3 protein. The sample has 600,000 to 650,000 distinct CDR3 sequences, just under 20% seen once. The source material was naive CD8+ T cells from blood, with Jurkat cell RNA spiked in. The receptor set was obtained from a human donor in good health. Some libraries in this study had Jurkat cell RNA spiked in. The CDR3 runs from the conserved cysteine through the conserved F or W. A D gene is named only where the DNA matches it firmly. Clone size is stated in some rows and not others, as once, few, many or a class when expanded.

-	TRBJ2-1	14	many	TRBV24-1	TGTGCCACCAGTGATTTGACAGGGCTGAATGAGCAGTTCTTC	CATSDLTGLNEQFF
-	TRBJ2-5	14	many	TRBV7-2	TGTGCCAGCAGCTTGGACTACGGTGAAGAGACCCAGTACTTC	CASSLDYGEETQYF
TRBD2	TRBJ2-7	16	many	TRBV7-2	TGTGCCAGCAGCCTAGCGGGAGGGGACAAACGCTACGAGCAGTACTTC	CASSLAGGDKRYEQYF
-	TRBJ2-2	13	many	TRBV28	TGTGCCAGCAGTTTTCAGAGGACCGGGGAGCTGTTTTTT	CASSFQRTGELFF
-	TRBJ2-3	13	many	TRBV4-1	TGCGCCAGCAGCCAAGTCGGGTCGGATACGCAGTATTTT	CASSQVGSDTQYF
TRBD2	TRBJ2-7	18	few	TRBV6-2/TRBV6-3	TGTGCCAGCGAAACCCCCTACCCGGGAGGGCCCAGCTCCTACGAGCAGTACTTC	CASETPYPGGPSSYEQYF
TRBD1	TRBJ1-1	15	many	TRBV12-3/TRBV12-4	TGTGCCAGCAGTTCGGACAGGGCGTGGTTGGCTGAAGCTTTCTTT	CASSSDRAWLAEAFF
-	TRBJ2-7	13	-	TRBV12-3/TRBV12-4	TGTACCAGCAGTCAACAGCTTTCCTACGAGCAGTACTTC	CTSSQQLSYEQYF
TRBD2	TRBJ2-3	15	many	TRBV19	TGTGCCAGTAGTCTTACGGGGGGTGTGACAGATACGCAGTATTTT	CASSLTGGVTDTQYF
-	TRBJ1-1	15	few	TRBV20-1	TGCAGTGCTAGAGACAAGACATCCTTGAACACTGAAGCTTTCTTT	CSARDKTSLNTEAFF
-	TRBJ2-5	10	many	TRBV2	TGCGCCAGCAGTGAAGAGACCCAGTACTTC	CASSEETQYF
-	TRBJ2-7	14	many	TRBV5-1	TGCGCCAGCTGCGAGACGGATCAAACCTACGAGCAGTACTTC	CASCETDQTYEQYF
TRBD2	TRBJ2-5	16	-	TRBV6-2/TRBV6-3	TGTGCCAGCAGTTACTCCGGACTAGCGGGGAGAGAGACCCAGTACTTC	CASSYSGLAGRETQYF
TRBD1	TRBJ2-3	17	many	TRBV6-2/TRBV6-3	TGTGCCAGCAGTTGGGACAGGCTCCAACAGGAAGGAGATACGCAGTATTTT	CASSWDRLQQEGDTQYF
-	TRBJ2-1	12	-	TRBV30	TGTGCCTGGAGTGAGGGGGGCGATGAGCAGTTCTTC	CAWSEGGDEQFF
-	TRBJ1-6	13	many	TRBV7-9	TGTGCCAGCAGCTTAGGGGACGGATCACCCCTCCACTTT	CASSLGDGSPLHF
-	TRBJ2-7	14	-	TRBV13	TGTGCCAGCAGCTCCGGGGACAAGTACTACGAGCAGTACTTC	CASSSGDKYYEQYF
TRBD1	TRBJ2-3	17	many	TRBV7-9	TGTGCCAGCAGCTTCCCACCCGGGACAGAAGACACAGATACGCAGTATTTT	CASSFPPGTEDTDTQYF
-	TRBJ2-7	15	-	TRBV14	TGTGCCAGCAGCCAGAGGGGTTGGTCTTCCTACGAGCAGTACTTC	CASSQRGWSSYEQYF
TRBD1	TRBJ2-3	16	many	TRBV28	TGTGCCAGCAGTCCGCCGGACAGGGGGCTGCCAGATACGCAGTATTTT	CASSPPDRGLPDTQYF
TRBD2	TRBJ2-1	15	few	TRBV11-2	TGTGCCAGCAGCCCAAAGCGGGGGTCCTACAATGAGCAGTTCTTC	CASSPKRGSYNEQFF
-	TRBJ1-2	15	-	TRBV6-5	TGTGCCAGCAGTCCGGCGGGAGAGGGCGAATATGGCTACACCTTC	CASSPAGEGEYGYTF
-	TRBJ1-1	11	few	TRBV6-1	TGTGCCAGCAGTGATATGACTGAAGCTTTCTTT	CASSDMTEAFF
-	TRBJ2-2	16	many	TRBV3-1	TGTGCCAGCAGCCAAGACGGAAAGGGGTTGGCCGGGGAGCTGTTTTTT	CASSQDGKGLAGELFF
TRBD2	TRBJ2-1	15	few	TRBV4-2	TGTGCCAGCAGCCAGGGACTAGCGGGACTCAATGAGCAGTTCTTC	CASSQGLAGLNEQFF
-	TRBJ1-2	11	few	TRBV5-5	TGTGCCAGCAGCTTGGCCACGGATTATTCCTTC	CASSLATDYSF
TRBD2	TRBJ2-2	17	-	TRBV9	TGTGCCAGCAGCCCCGGCCCTAGCGGTTCGAACACCGGGGAGCTGTTTTTT	CASSPGPSGSNTGELFF
TRBD1	TRBJ2-4	14	many	TRBV5-6	TGTGCCAGCAGCCAATCAGGGGGCCGAGACATTCAGTACTTC	CASSQSGGRDIQYF
TRBD2	TRBJ2-1	18	few	TRBV11-2	TGTGCCAGCAGCTTAGTAGCGGGGGGGCGTCTTAGTGGCAATGAGCAGTTCTTC	CASSLVAGGRLSGNEQFF
-	TRBJ2-6	15	many	TRBV5-4	TGTGCCAGCAGCTGGTTCGGGGCTGGGGCCAACGTCCTGACTTTC	CASSWFGAGANVLTF
-	TRBJ1-1	16	many	TRBV6-2/TRBV6-3	TGTGCCAGCAGTTACTCATATGAGGGGCTCAACACTGAAGCTTTCTTT	CASSYSYEGLNTEAFF
-	TRBJ2-7	14	-	TRBV30	TGTGCCTGGAGTACGTTCCTGAGCTCCTACGAGCAGTACTTC	CAWSTFLSSYEQYF
-	TRBJ1-1	11	many	TRBV6-2/TRBV6-3	TGTGCCAGCGGCTGGAACACTGAAGCTTTCTTT	CASGWNTEAFF
TRBD1	TRBJ2-6	20	many	TRBV29-1	TGCAGCGTTGGGGGGGGACAGGGATCAGCAAATAACTCTGGGGCCAACGTCCTGACTTTC	CSVGGGQGSANNSGANVLTF
-	TRBJ2-2	16	few	TRBV15	TGTGCCACCAGCACCGCGGACAGTGCGAACACCGGGGAGCTGTTTTTT	CATSTADSANTGELFF
-	TRBJ2-7	18	many	TRBV11-2	TGTGCCAGCAGCCCTAGCCTCGGGACCAGGGGTCTCTCCTACGAGCAGTACTTC	CASSPSLGTRGLSYEQYF
TRBD1	TRBJ1-4	15	-	TRBV7-2	TGTGCCAGCAGCCTCCTGACAGGGGACTTGGAAAAACTGTTTTTT	CASSLLTGDLEKLFF
-	TRBJ2-7	13	few	TRBV6-5	TGTGCCAGCAGTGAGGGACGTCCCTACGAGCAGTACTTC	CASSEGRPYEQYF
-	TRBJ2-7	16	many	TRBV5-6	TGTGCCAGCAGCGGCCGTAGGGACGCCAGAAGTATCGAGCAGTACTTC	CASSGRRDARSIEQYF
-	TRBJ2-3	17	-	TRBV23-1	TGCGCCAGCAGTCCCCGAGGGGGGGCATCGAGCACAGATACGCAGTATTTT	CASSPRGGASSTDTQYF
-	TRBJ1-4	20	few	TRBV21-1	TGTGCCAGCAGCAAAGTAAAACTTCGGGGTTTCCCCACCACTAATGAAAAACTGTTTTTT	CASSKVKLRGFPTTNEKLFF
-	TRBJ2-1	14	few	TRBV12-3/TRBV12-4	TGTGCTAGCAGTTACCAGGGGAACTACAATGAGCAGTTCTTC	CASSYQGNYNEQFF
TRBD1	TRBJ2-3	15	many	TRBV7-9	TGTGCCAGCAGCTCGGTCCCGGGACAGCTAGATACGCAGTATTTT	CASSSVPGQLDTQYF
TRBD2	TRBJ2-7	14	many	TRBV9	TGTGCCAGCAGCGTAGGACTAGCGGTGCGCGAGCAGTACTTC	CASSVGLAVREQYF
TRBD1	TRBJ1-1	13	-	TRBV19	TGTGCCACCACGACAGGGGGGAACACTGAAGCTTTCTTT	CATTTGGNTEAFF
TRBD1	TRBJ2-5	15	many	TRBV4-3	TGCGCCAGCAGCCGAGCCGGGACAGGGGAAGAGACCCAGTACTTC	CASSRAGTGEETQYF